This T cell receptor beta chain was obtained from a study of blood T cell repertoires in COVID-19. Per the original methods: Researchers report that nucleated cell counts were estimated from reference gene primer amplification. Method: immunoSEQ multiplex PCR; TCRdb's copy keeps in-frame clones and lacks some. V, J and clone size are taken as reported in that table, and D and trimming were inferred from the DNA itself. This sample carries a few hundred thousand clones, about 88% of them seen once, and the ten largest clones take roughly 1.7%. This study enrolled people aged about 18 to 100 from about 26 US geographic areas. This CDR3 is built from 13 residues. The ends were cut back, 3 bases at V and 2 bases at J, with 7 bases in the middle.

The TCR sequence derives from a woman aged 50 to 65 who had recovered from COVID-19. J is TRBJ1-2 and V is TRBV12-3 or TRBV12-4; D unresolved. Sequences were obtained from PBMCs or T cells enriched from blood (not recorded which). The CDR3 spells CASSFHGNYGYTF. Written as DNA, the CDR3 is TGTGCCAGCAGTTTTCACGGGAACTATGGCTACACCTTC.